This T cell receptor (beta chain) was recorded in a study of PD-1 blockade in mismatch repair-deficient tumors. Study details: All were previously treated, progressing patients with about twelve mismatch repair-deficient cancer types. Study-wide results and caveats: Tumor-resident clones, often undetectable pretreatment in blood, expanded then contracted after pembrolizumab.

Every patient had mismatch repair deficiency by PCR or immunohistochemistry. For this clone: Its antigen is still unknown.

Germline CDR1 MDHEN, CDR2 SYDVKM. The V end lost 6 bases, the J end lost 6 bases, and 17 bases lay between the germline ends. This CDR3 has 14 amino acids. Clones were read by immunoSEQ multiplex PCR, and TCRdb kept only the in-frame ones, dropping some. The sample comprises more than 95,000 clones, 70% to 90% of which are singletons, and around an eighth rests with the top ten. The chain couples TRBV28 to TRBJ1-2, with D perhaps matching TRBD1 (6 bases). This sample comprised peripheral blood, obtained 44 weeks after starting pembrolizumab. The clonotype comes from an adult with mismatch repair-deficient cancer. CDR3 protein: CASSPPTGYDGYTF. Here the CDR3 DNA reads TGTGCCAGCAGCCCTCCTACAGGGTATGATGGCTACACCTTC.